Sequencing of this TCR beta chain was carried out in a study of technical replicates of blood from a handful of donors. Germline V lookup: CDR1 MDHEN, CDR2 SYDVKM. The V and J ends lost 7 bases and 0 bases respectively, with 16 bases between them. CDR3 length: 15 residues. Only in-frame clones appear in the TCRdb table, and some are missing; sequencing was by immunoSEQ multiplex PCR. The repertoire holds some 77,000 clones, with roughly 91% as singletons. The chain employs TRBV28 and TRBJ2-7; possibly TRBD2 for D (6 bases). The material sequenced was T cells isolated from PBMCs. This clonotype was sampled from a human donor in good health. The CDR3 is CASIKGDLSSYEQYF. In nucleotides, the CDR3 is TGTGCCAGCATCAAAGGGGACTTGAGCTCCTACGAGCAGTACTTC.